The clone carrying this T cell receptor beta chain turned up a few times. Its cognate antigen is unknown. V trimming: 8 bases; J trimming: 5 bases; junction bases outside the gene matches: 6. Germline V gene lookup returns CDR1 ENHRY and CDR2 SYGVKD. The CDR3 runs to 13 residues. The authors used template switching to add a universal primer site and gave cDNA unique molecular identifiers. TCRdb processed the 5' RACE reads anew with MiXCR; each CDR3 protein has one entry. The repertoire holds about 890,000 distinct CDR3 sequences, with 9% to 15% as singletons. This sample is drawn from a study of identical twins. Study-wide results and limits: Cord blood beta clonotypes present at high abundance carried fewer insertions; no such pattern appeared in memory repertoires. Analyses of zero insertions could be partly confounded by invariant MAIT and iNKT cells. Within twin pairs, the out-of-frame alpha sequences they shared showed excess low generation probability.

These same data were also listed under a study on yellow fever vaccine responses in identical twins.

The TCR comes from a woman aged 18 to 35 in good health. The sequenced sample was PBMCs. The J gene is TRBJ2-1, the V gene TRBV10-3; TRBD1 matches 7 bases. CDR3 sequence: CAIAGTANNEQFF. The CDR3 nucleotides read TGTGCCATCGCCGGGACAGCCAACAATGAGCAGTTCTTC.